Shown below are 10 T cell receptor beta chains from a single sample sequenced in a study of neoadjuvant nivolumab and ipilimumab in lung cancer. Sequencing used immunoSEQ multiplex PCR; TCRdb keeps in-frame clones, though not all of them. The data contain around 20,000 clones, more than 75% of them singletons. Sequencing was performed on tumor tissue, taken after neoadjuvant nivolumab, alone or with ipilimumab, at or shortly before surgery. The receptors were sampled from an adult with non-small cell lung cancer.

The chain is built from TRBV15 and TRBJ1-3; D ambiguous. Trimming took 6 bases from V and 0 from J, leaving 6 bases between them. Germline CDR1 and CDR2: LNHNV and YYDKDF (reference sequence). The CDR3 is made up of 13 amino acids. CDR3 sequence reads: CATRGVSGNTIYF. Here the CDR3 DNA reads TGTGCCACCAGGGGCGTCTCTGGAAACACCATATATTTT.

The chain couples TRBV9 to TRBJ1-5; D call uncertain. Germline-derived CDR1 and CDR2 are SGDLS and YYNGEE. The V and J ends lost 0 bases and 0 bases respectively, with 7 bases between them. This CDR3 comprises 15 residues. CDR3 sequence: CASSVAGYSNQPQHF. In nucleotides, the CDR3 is TGTGCCAGCAGCGTAGCTGGGTATAGCAATCAGCCCCAGCATTTT.

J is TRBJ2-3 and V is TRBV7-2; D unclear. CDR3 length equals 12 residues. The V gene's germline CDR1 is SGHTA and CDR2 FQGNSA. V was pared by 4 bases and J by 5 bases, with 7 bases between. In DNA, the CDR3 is TGTGCCAGCAGCTCCACCCGAGATACGCAGTATTTT. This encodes CASSSTRDTQYF.

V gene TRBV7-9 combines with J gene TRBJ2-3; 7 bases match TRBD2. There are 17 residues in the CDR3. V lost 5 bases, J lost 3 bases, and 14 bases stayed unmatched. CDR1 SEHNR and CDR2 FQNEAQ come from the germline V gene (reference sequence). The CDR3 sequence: CASSPPFSGTLTDTQYF. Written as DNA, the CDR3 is TGTGCCAGCAGCCCCCCGTTCAGCGGGACGTTGACAGATACGCAGTATTTT.

The CDR3 DNA follows: TGTGCCAGCAGCTTGGATTCAGAGACCCAGTACTTC. This encodes CASSLDSETQYF. The genes are TRBV7-9 and TRBJ2-5; D call uncertain. The V and J ends lost 3 bases and 4 bases respectively, with 6 bases between them. This CDR3 region has 12 residues. CDR1 SEHNR and CDR2 FQNEAQ come from the germline V gene (reference sequence).

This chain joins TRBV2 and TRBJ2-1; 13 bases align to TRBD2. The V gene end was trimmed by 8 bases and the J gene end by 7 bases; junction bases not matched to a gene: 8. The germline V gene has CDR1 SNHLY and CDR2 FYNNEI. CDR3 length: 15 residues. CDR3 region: CASCGGLAGQNEQFF. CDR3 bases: TGTGCCAGCTGCGGGGGACTAGCGGGACAGAATGAGCAGTTCTTC.

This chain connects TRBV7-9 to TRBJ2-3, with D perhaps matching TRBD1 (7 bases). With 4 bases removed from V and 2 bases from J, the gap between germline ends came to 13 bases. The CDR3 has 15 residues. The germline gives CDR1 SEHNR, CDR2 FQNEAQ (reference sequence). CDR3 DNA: TGTGCCAGCAGCTACCAGGGGGGTCTCACAGATACGCAGTATTTT. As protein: CASSYQGGLTDTQYF.

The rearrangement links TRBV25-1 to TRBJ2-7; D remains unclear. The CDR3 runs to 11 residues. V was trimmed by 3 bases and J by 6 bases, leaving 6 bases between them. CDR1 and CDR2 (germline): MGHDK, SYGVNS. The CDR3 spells CASSDGLEQYF. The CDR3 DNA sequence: TGTGCCAGCAGTGACGGCCTCGAGCAGTACTTC.

The CDR3 nucleotides read TGTGCCAGCCTGTCGGGGGACCTTAGGGGCTACACCTTC. As protein: CASLSGDLRGYTF. The rearrangement uses TRBV28 and TRBJ1-2; D may be TRBD1 (5 bases). CDR3 length: 13 amino acids. Germline lookup yields CDR1 MDHEN and CDR2 SYDVKM. V was cut by 8 bases and J by 8 bases, with 18 bases left in between.

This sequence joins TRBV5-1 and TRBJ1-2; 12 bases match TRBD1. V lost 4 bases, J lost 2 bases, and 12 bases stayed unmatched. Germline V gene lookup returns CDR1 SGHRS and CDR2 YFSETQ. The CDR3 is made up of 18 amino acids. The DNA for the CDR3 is TGCGCCAGCAGCCCTTTCCCGGGACAGGGGGCGGTGAACTATGGCTACACCTTC. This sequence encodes CASSPFPGQGAVNYGYTF.